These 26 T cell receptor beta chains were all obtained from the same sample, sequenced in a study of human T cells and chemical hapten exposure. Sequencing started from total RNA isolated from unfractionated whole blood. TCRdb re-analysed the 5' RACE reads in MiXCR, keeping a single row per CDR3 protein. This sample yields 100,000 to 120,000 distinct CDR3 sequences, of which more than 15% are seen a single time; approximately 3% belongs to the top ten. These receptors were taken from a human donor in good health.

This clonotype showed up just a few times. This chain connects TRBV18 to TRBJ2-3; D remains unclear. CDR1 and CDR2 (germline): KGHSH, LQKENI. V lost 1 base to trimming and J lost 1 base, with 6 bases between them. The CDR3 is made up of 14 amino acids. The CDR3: CASSPLAGTDTQYF. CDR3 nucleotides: TGTGCCAGCTCACCACTGGCCGGCACAGATACGCAGTATTTT.

The CDR3 spells CSALHRVGTEAFF. DNA of the CDR3: TGCAGTGCTCTTCACAGGGTCGGGACTGAAGCTTTCTTT. The chain recombines TRBV20-1 with TRBJ1-1; D may be TRBD1 (6 bases). CDR1 DFQATT and CDR2 SNEGSKA come from the germline V gene (reference sequence). Trimming stripped 5 bases from V and 5 bases from J, with 15 bases between. The CDR3 has 13 amino acids.

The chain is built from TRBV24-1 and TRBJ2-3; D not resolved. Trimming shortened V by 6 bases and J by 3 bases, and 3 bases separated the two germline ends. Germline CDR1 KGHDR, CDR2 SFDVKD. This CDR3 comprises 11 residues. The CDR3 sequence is CATSRTDTQYF. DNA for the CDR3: TGTGCCACCAGTAGGACAGATACGCAGTATTTT.

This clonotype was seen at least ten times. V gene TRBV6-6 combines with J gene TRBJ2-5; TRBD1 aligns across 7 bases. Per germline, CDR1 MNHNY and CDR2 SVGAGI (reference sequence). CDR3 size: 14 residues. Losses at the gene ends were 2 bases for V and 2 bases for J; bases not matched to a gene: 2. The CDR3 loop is CASSYGTAQETQYF. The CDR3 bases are TGTGCCAGCAGTTACGGGACAGCACAAGAGACCCAGTACTTC.

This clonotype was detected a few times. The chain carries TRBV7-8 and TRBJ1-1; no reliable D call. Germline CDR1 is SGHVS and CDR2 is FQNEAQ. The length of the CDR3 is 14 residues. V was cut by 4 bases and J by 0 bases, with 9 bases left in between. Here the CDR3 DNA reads TGTGCCAGCAGCTATCGGCCCATGAACACTGAAGCTTTCTTT. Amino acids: CASSYRPMNTEAFF.

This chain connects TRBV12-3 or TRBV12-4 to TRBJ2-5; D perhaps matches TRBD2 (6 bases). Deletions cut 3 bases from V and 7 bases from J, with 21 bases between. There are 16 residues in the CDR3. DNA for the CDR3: TGTGCCAGCAGTTTGCGGGGTAGCTGGGGGTCGGGGACCCAGTACTTC. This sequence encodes CASSLRGSWGSGTQYF.

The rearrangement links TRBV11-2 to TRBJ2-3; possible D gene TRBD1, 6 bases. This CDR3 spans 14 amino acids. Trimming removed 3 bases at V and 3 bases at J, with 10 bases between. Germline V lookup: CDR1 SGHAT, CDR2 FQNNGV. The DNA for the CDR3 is TGTGCCAGCAGCTTTGGACAGCCAACAGATACGCAGTATTTT. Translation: CASSFGQPTDTQYF.

The CDR3 region is CASRWLGANYGYTF. The CDR3 DNA is TGTGCCAGCAGGTGGCTGGGAGCGAACTATGGCTACACCTTC. The rearrangement joins TRBV7-9 to TRBJ1-2; D not resolved. The CDR3 has 14 residues. Germline CDR1 reads SEHNR; CDR2 reads FQNEAQ (reference sequence). Trimming shortened V by 6 bases and J by 2 bases, and 13 bases separated the two germline ends.

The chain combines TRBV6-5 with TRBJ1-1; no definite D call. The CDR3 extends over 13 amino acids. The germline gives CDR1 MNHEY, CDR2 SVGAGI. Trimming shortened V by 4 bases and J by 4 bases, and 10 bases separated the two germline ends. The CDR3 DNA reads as TGTGCCAGCAGTTCTGCAGGATTCACTGAAGCTTTCTTT. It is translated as CASSSAGFTEAFF.

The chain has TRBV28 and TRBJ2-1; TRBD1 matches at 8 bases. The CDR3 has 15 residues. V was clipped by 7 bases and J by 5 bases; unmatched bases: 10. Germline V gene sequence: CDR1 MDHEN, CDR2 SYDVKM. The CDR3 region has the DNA TGTGCCAGCACCCGTGCAGGACAGGGCGACAATGAGCAGTTCTTC. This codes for CASTRAGQGDNEQFF.

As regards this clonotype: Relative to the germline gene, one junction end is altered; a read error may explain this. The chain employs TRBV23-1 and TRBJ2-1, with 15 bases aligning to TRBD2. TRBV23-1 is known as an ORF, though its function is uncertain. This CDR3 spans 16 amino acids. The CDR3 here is CASSPTWTSGRGVESF. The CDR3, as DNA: TGCGCCAGCAGTCCTACTTGGACTAGCGGGAGGGGGGTCGAATCCTTC.

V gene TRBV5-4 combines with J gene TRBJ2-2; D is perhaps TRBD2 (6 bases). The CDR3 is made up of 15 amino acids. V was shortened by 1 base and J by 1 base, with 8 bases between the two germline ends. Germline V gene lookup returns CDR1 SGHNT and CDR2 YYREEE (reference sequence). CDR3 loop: CASSLMRGNTGELFF. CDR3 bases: TGTGCCAGCAGCTTGATGCGGGGGAACACCGGGGAGCTGTTTTTT.

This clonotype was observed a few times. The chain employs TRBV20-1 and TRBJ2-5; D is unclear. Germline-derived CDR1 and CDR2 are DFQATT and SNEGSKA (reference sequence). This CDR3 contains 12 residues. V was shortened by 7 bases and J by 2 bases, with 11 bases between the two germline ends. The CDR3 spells CSGTASQETQYF. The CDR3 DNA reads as TGCAGTGGAACCGCTAGTCAAGAGACCCAGTACTTC.

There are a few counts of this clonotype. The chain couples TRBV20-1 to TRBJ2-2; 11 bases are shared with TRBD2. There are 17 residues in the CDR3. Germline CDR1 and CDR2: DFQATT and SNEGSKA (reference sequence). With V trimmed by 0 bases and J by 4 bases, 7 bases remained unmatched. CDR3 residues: CSARDPNSGRATGELFF. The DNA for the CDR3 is TGCAGTGCTAGAGATCCGAATAGCGGGAGGGCCACCGGGGAGCTGTTTTTT.

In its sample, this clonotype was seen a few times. This CDR3 reads CASSPHLADTQYF. CDR3 DNA: TGTGCCAGCAGCCCTCACCTAGCAGATACGCAGTATTTT. The chain couples TRBV14 to TRBJ2-3; D remains unclear. Germline values: CDR1 SGHDN, CDR2 FVKESK. V dropped 4 bases and J dropped 4 bases, with 9 bases sitting between them. The CDR3 is 13 amino acids.

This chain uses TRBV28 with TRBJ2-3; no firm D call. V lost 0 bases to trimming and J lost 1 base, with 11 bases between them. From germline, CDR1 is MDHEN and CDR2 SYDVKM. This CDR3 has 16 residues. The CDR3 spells CASSLWSVLGTDTQYF. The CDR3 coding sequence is TGTGCCAGCAGTTTATGGAGCGTATTAGGCACAGATACGCAGTATTTT.

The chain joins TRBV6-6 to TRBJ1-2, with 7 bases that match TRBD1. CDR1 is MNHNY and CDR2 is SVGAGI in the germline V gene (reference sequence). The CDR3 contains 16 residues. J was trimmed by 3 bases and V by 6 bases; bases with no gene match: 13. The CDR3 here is CASRSHRGGTYYGYTF. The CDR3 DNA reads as TGTGCCAGCAGGTCCCACAGGGGTGGGACTTACTATGGCTACACCTTC.

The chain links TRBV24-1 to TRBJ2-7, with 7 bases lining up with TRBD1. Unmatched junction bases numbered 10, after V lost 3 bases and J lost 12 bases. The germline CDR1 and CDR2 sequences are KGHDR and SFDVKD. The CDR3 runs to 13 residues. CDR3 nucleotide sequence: TGTGCCACCAGTGATGCCGGGACAGTCAAGAGGTACTTC. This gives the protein CATSDAGTVKRYF.

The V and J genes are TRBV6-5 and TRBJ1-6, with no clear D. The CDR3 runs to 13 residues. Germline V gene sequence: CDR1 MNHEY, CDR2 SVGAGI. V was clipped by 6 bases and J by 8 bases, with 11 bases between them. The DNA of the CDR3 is TGTGCCAGCAGCCGGCCGGCTGATTCACCCCTCCACTTT. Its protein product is CASSRPADSPLHF.

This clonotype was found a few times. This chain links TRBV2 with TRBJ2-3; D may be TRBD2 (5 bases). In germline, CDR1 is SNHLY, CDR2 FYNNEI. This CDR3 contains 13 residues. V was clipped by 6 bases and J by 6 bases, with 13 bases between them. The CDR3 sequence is CASSADYTDTQYF. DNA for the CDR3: TGTGCCAGCAGCGCCGACTATACGGATACGCAGTATTTT.

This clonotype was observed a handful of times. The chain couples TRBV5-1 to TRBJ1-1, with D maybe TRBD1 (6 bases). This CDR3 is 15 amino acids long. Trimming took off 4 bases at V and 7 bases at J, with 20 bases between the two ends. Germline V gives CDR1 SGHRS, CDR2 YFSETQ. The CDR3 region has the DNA TGCGCCAGCAGCCCCAACGGGGTAGGACAGCGTGAAGCTTTCTTT. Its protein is CASSPNGVGQREAFF.

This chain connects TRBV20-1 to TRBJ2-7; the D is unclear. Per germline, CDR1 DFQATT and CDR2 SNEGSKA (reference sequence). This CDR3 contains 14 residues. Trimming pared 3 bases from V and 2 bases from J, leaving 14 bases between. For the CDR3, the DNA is TGCAGTGCTAGTGTCGAGGTAGCTACCTACGAGCAGTACTTC. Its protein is CSASVEVATYEQYF.

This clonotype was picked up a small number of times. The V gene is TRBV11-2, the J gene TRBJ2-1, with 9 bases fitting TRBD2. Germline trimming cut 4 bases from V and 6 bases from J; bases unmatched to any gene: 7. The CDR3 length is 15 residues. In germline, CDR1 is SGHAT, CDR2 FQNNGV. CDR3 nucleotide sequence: TGTGCCAGCAGCTATCCGGGACTAGCTCGCAATGAGCAGTTCTTC. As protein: CASSYPGLARNEQFF.

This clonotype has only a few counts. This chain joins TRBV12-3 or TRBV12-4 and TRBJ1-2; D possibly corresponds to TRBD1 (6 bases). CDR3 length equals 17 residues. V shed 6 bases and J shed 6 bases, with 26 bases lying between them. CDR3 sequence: CASRTHRVRSFGDGYTF. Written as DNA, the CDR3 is TGTGCCAGCAGGACCCACAGGGTTAGGAGTTTCGGAGATGGCTACACCTTC.

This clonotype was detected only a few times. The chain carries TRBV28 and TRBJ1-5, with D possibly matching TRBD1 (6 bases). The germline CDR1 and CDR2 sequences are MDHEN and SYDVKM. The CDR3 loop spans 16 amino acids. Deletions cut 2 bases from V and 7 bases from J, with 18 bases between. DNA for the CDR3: TGTGCCAGCAGTTTAGGGGGCCAGGGCTCTTTGCAGCCCCAGCATTTT. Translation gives CASSLGGQGSLQPQHF. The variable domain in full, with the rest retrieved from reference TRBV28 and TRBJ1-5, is DVKVTQSSRYLVKRTGEKVFLECVQDMDHENMFWYRQDPGLGLRLIYFSYDVKMKEKGDIPEGYSVSREKKERFSLILESASTNQTSMYLCASSLGGQGSLQPQHFGDGTRLSIL.

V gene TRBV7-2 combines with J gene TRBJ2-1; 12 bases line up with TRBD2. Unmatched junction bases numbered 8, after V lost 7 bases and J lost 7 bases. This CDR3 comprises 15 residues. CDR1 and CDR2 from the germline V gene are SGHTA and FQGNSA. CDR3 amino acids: CASTQTGTSGNEQFF. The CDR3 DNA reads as TGTGCCAGCACCCAAACCGGGACTAGCGGGAATGAGCAGTTCTTC.